Shown below are 16 T cell receptor beta chains from a single sample sequenced in a study of blood T cell repertoires in COVID-19. The repertoire was sequenced with immunoSEQ multiplex PCR; TCRdb's copy has only in-frame clones and lacks some. Among 60,000 to 65,000 clones listed, 75% to 85% were seen once. What was sequenced was peripheral blood. These receptors originate from a man aged 50-60 years with COVID-19, enrolled during active disease.

This chain uses TRBV13 with TRBJ2-1; 9 nucleotides agree with TRBD1. J was trimmed by 6 bases and V by 5 bases; bases with no gene match: 14. Germline loops: CDR1 PRHDT, CDR2 FYEKMQ (reference sequence). The CDR3 totals 17 residues. CDR3 protein: CASSPNLHRGRSNEQFF. The DNA of the CDR3 is TGTGCCAGCAGCCCTAACCTCCACAGGGGGCGATCCAATGAGCAGTTCTTC.

J is TRBJ1-2 and V is TRBV28; no clear D gene. Germline loops: CDR1 MDHEN, CDR2 SYDVKM. Between the trimmed V and J ends, which lost 7 bases and 4 bases, there was a span of 13 bases. The CDR3 has 13 residues. The CDR3, as DNA: TGTGCCAGCATTGACGGAGACGTCTATGGCTACACCTTC. Amino acid sequence: CASIDGDVYGYTF.

This rearrangement joins TRBV19 to TRBJ1-1, with unresolved D. The CDR3 runs 20 residues. Germline CDR1 reads LNHDA; CDR2 reads SQIVND (reference sequence). The V end was cut by 0 bases, the J end by 5 bases, with 28 bases between. For the CDR3, the DNA is TGTGCCAGTAGTATAGATCCTGATTATGCGGGTAGGACCCGAAGGACTGAAGCTTTCTTT. It is translated as CASSIDPDYAGRTRRTEAFF. Variable domain in full (rest from reference TRBV19 and TRBJ1-1): DGGITQSPKYLFRKEGQNVTLSCEQNLNHDAMYWYRQDPGQGLRLIYYSQIVNDFQKGDIAEGYSVSREKKESFPLTVTSAQKNPTAFYLCASSIDPDYAGRTRRTEAFFGQGTRLTVV.

The gene calls are TRBV7-9 and TRBJ2-7; tentative D call: TRBD2 (5 bases). The CDR3 covers 14 residues. Trimming took 5 bases from V and 2 from J, leaving 13 bases between them. CDR1 is SEHNR and CDR2 is FQNEAQ in the germline V gene (reference sequence). The DNA of the CDR3 is TGTGCCAGCAGCCCCCGGGATCAAACCTACGAGCAGTACTTC. Protein product: CASSPRDQTYEQYF. Drawing the rest from reference TRBV7-9 and TRBJ2-7, the complete variable domain is DTGVSQNPRHKITKRGQNVTFRCDPISEHNRLYWYRQTLGQGPEFLTYFQNEAQLEKSRLLSDRFSAERPKGSFSTLEIQRTEQGDSAMYLCASSPRDQTYEQYFGPGTRLTVT.

The chain is built from TRBV4-3 and TRBJ2-7, with D perhaps TRBD1 (6 bases). CDR3 length: 16 amino acids. Germline V gene lookup returns CDR1 LGHNA and CDR2 YSLEER. The germline V and J ends were trimmed by 0 bases and 3 bases, with 15 bases remaining between them. In DNA, the CDR3 is TGCGCCAGCAGCCAAGATCGTACAGGGCCCCGCTACGAGCAGTACTTC. It is translated as CASSQDRTGPRYEQYF.

The chain has TRBV7-3 and TRBJ2-5; no clear D gene. The CDR3 is 12 amino acids. Germline CDR1 is SGHTA and CDR2 is FQGTGA. With 5 bases removed from V and 12 bases from J, the gap between germline ends came to 16 bases. The chain's CDR3 is CASSLPPGPKYF. CDR3 nucleotides: TGTGCCAGCAGCCTTCCGCCGGGTCCAAAGTACTTC.

V is TRBV7-8 and J is TRBJ2-1, with 13 bases lining up with TRBD2. Trimming took 1 base from V and 7 from J; bases not matched to a gene: 16. CDR1 is SGHVS and CDR2 is FQNEAQ in the germline V gene. The CDR3 has 20 amino acids. CDR3 nucleotides: TGTGCCAGCAGCTTAGTTGGCGATTTTTGGACTAGCGGGAGTCGGAATGAGCAGTTCTTC. Its protein is CASSLVGDFWTSGSRNEQFF.

CDR3 DNA: TGCGCCAGCAGCCGTACGACAGGGGTAGGCACTGAAGCTTTCTTT. It is translated as CASSRTTGVGTEAFF. The gene calls are TRBV4-1 and TRBJ1-1; 8 bases are shared with TRBD1. Germline lookup yields CDR1 MGHRA and CDR2 YSYEKL. Unmatched junction bases numbered 8, after V lost 4 bases and J lost 4 bases. This CDR3 is built from 15 residues.

The chain carries TRBV5-1 and TRBJ1-6, with 9 bases matching TRBD1. Per the germline V gene, CDR1 is SGHRS and CDR2 is YFSETQ. The CDR3 is 14 residues long. V shed 4 bases, J shed 8 bases, and the junction held 4 bases outside the gene matches. CDR3 sequence: CASSRGQGDSPLHF. The CDR3 DNA reads TGCGCCAGCAGCCGGGGACAGGGAGATTCACCCCTCCACTTT.

This clone was counted once. The chain recombines TRBV12-3 or TRBV12-4 with TRBJ1-4, with TRBD1 matching 9 bases. The CDR3 runs to 13 residues. After removal of 5 bases from V and 8 bases from J, the junction contained 3 bases not matched to a gene. For the CDR3, the DNA is TGTGCCAGCAGTACCGGGACAGGGGAAAAACTGTTTTTT. Residues: CASSTGTGEKLFF.

The chain uses TRBV15 and TRBJ2-3; perhaps TRBD1 as D (6 bases). Trimming removed 8 bases from V and 1 base from J, with 13 bases in between. The CDR3 is made up of 14 amino acids. Germline V gene lookup returns CDR1 LNHNV and CDR2 YYDKDF (reference sequence). The chain's CDR3 is CATLRGGGTDTQYF. CDR3 coding DNA: TGTGCCACCCTCCGAGGGGGAGGCACAGATACGCAGTATTTT.

This clone was detected only once. The chain uses TRBV3-1 (or the pseudogene TRBV3-2) and TRBJ1-1; D not certain. CDR3 length equals 14 residues. Trimming pared 4 bases from V and 4 bases from J, leaving 13 bases between. CDR1 and CDR2 (germline): LGHDT, YNNKEL (reference sequence). Written as DNA, the CDR3 is TGTGCCAGCAGCCCGCGGTCCCTGAGCACTGAAGCTTTCTTT. The encoded protein is CASSPRSLSTEAFF.

The rearrangement uses TRBV25-1 and TRBJ2-7; D ambiguous. CDR3 size: 11 residues. Germline loops: CDR1 MGHDK, CDR2 SYGVNS. V was shortened by 6 bases and J by 2 bases, with 5 bases between the two germline ends. The CDR3 protein is CASRETYEQYF. In DNA form, the CDR3 reads TGTGCCAGCAGGGAGACCTACGAGCAGTACTTC.

The chain links TRBV6-1 to TRBJ1-5; 9 positions match TRBD1. There are 14 residues in the CDR3. J was trimmed by 3 bases and V by 5 bases; bases with no gene match: 2. Per the germline V gene, CDR1 is MNHNS and CDR2 is SASEGT. This chain's CDR3 is CASSRDRDNQPQHF. The CDR3 region has the DNA TGTGCCAGCAGTCGGGACAGGGACAATCAGCCCCAGCATTTT.

This clone came up a few times. The chain employs TRBV6-5 and TRBJ2-5; D may be TRBD1 (5 bases). The germline V gene encodes CDR1 MNHEY and CDR2 SVGAGI. The V end lost 7 bases, the J end lost 2 bases, and 14 bases lay between the germline ends. The CDR3 loop spans 14 amino acids. Here the CDR3 DNA reads TGTGCCAGCACTACAGGACACTCTCAAGAGACCCAGTACTTC. Its translation is CASTTGHSQETQYF.

The J gene is TRBJ2-1, the V gene TRBV20-1; D unresolved. The CDR3 is made up of 11 amino acids. CDR1 is DFQATT and CDR2 is SNEGSKA in the germline V gene (reference sequence). V was trimmed by 3 bases and J by 6 bases, leaving 6 bases between them. The CDR3 is CSASALNEQFF. CDR3 nucleotides: TGCAGTGCTAGTGCCCTCAATGAGCAGTTCTTC.